One sample yielded the 26 T cell receptor beta chains listed below, sequenced in a study of metastatic and nonmetastatic thyroid tumors. From the PCR reads, TCRdb re-called clones with MiXCR. The data show 3,000 to 5,000 clones, 34% seen once. Not a single patient had been given any form of treatment at any point before undergoing thyroid surgery. The sequenced material came from adjacent normal tissue. The receptors come from a female donor with papillary thyroid cancer or a benign thyroid nodule (not recorded which). Some clones in this sample may be carry-over from other donors' samples.

This clone was seen more than once but under ten times. The chain joins TRBV12-3 or TRBV12-4 to TRBJ2-3, with 10 bases fitting TRBD1. V was pared by 4 bases and J by 1 base, with 8 bases of the junction left unmatched. The CDR3 has 17 residues. CDR3 DNA sequence: TGTGCCAGCAGTTCTCGACAGGGGGCGCCGGGCACAGATACGCAGTATTTT. It specifies CASSSRQGAPGTDTQYF.

The V call is TRBV2, the J call TRBJ2-1, with D perhaps matching TRBD1 (6 bases). The CDR3 has 14 amino acids. V was shortened by 3 bases and J by 3 bases, with 9 bases between the two germline ends. CDR1 is SNHLY, CDR2 FYNNEI, per germline. CDR3 protein: CASSDGTFYNEQFF. The DNA for the CDR3 is TGTGCCAGCAGTGACGGGACATTCTACAATGAGCAGTTCTTC.

By sample fraction, this clone is large. Within the sample, other DNA sequences also encode this same CDR3. V gene TRBV27 combines with J gene TRBJ2-7; the D gene could be TRBD1 or TRBD2 (5 bases each). This CDR3 has 13 amino acids. V was cut by 4 bases and J by 3 bases, with 10 bases left in between. Germline values: CDR1 MNHEY, CDR2 SMNVEV (reference sequence). The DNA for the CDR3 is TGTGCCAGCAGTTGGGGCCGGGGCTACGAGCAGTACTTC. Protein product: CASSWGRGYEQYF.

The chain has TRBV20-1 and TRBJ2-5, with 8 bases lining up with TRBD2. J lost 7 bases, V lost 6 bases, and 13 bases had no gene match. CDR3 size: 14 residues. From germline, CDR1 is DFQATT and CDR2 SNEGSKA (reference sequence). CDR3 residues: CSASTSGPPGTQYF. CDR3 bases: TGCAGTGCCTCCACTAGCGGCCCCCCTGGGACCCAGTACTTC.

The genes are TRBV30 and TRBJ2-2; D uncertain. CDR3 length: 11 amino acids. The V end was cut by 0 bases, the J end by 6 bases, with 2 bases between. CDR1 GTSNPN and CDR2 SVGIG come from the germline V gene (reference sequence). Here the CDR3 reads CAWSVPGELFF. The CDR3 DNA follows: TGTGCCTGGAGTGTCCCCGGGGAGCTGTTTTTT. The variable domain in full, with the rest retrieved from reference TRBV30 and TRBJ2-2, is SQTIHQWPATLVQPVGSPLSLECTVEGTSNPNLYWYRQAAGRGLQLLFYSVGIGQISSEVPQNLSASRPQDRQFILSSKKLLLSDSGFYLCAWSVPGELFFGEGSRLTVL.

A remark on this clone: This CDR3 is also generated by other DNA sequences in the sample. The chain recombines TRBV14 with TRBJ2-1; 11 bases are shared with TRBD2. CDR3 length: 17 amino acids. The germline gives CDR1 SGHDN, CDR2 FVKESK. Trimming at V came to 0 bases and at J to 7 bases, leaving 8 bases not matched to a gene. CDR3 DNA sequence: TGTGCCAGCAGCCAAGACCTACGACTAGCGGGAAGTAATGAGCAGTTCTTC. It translates to CASSQDLRLAGSNEQFF.

The sample holds many counts of this clone. The rearrangement joins TRBV6-1 to TRBJ2-7; 12 bases match TRBD2. V shed 2 bases and J 3 bases; nucleotides not matched to a gene: 5. The CDR3 has 16 residues. Germline V gives CDR1 MNHNS, CDR2 SASEGT. The CDR3 DNA is TGTGCCAGCAGTGAAATCGGACTAGCGGGGTTCTACGAGCAGTACTTC. As protein: CASSEIGLAGFYEQYF.

This clone was counted ten times or more. The sample has other DNA sequences that encode this CDR3 too. The chain is built from TRBV6-2 or TRBV6-3 and TRBJ2-1; a weak D match, TRBD1 (6 bases). The V gene's germline CDR1 is MNHEY and CDR2 SVGEGT. Trimming removed 8 bases from V and 7 bases from J, with 18 bases in between. The CDR3 has 14 residues. The CDR3 region has the DNA TGTGCCAGCCTCCTGGGGGCTCAGTATAATGAGCAGTTCTTC. Its protein is CASLLGAQYNEQFF.

The chain is built from TRBV7-2 and TRBJ2-7, with D possibly being TRBD2 (5 bases). This CDR3 is 14 amino acids long. The germline V and J ends were trimmed by 0 bases and 6 bases, with 12 bases remaining between them. From germline, CDR1 is SGHTA and CDR2 FQGNSA. The CDR3 region is CASSLARASPEQYF. CDR3 DNA: TGTGCCAGCAGCTTAGCGCGGGCCAGCCCCGAGCAGTACTTC. Combining the CDR3 with reference TRBV7-2 and TRBJ2-7 gives the whole variable domain GAGVSQSPSNKVTEKGKDVELRCDPISGHTALYWYRQSLGQGLEFLIYFQGNSAPDKSGLPSDRFSAERTGGSVSTLTIQRTQQEDSAVYLCASSLARASPEQYFGPGTRLTVT.

This clone has just a few counts. The gene calls are TRBV11-3 and TRBJ2-1, with 10 bases fitting TRBD2. In germline, CDR1 is SGHNT, CDR2 YENEEA. The length of the CDR3 is 16 residues. Unmatched junction bases numbered 7, after V lost 4 bases and J lost 4 bases. CDR3 bases: TGTGCCAGCAGCTCCCGGGCTAGCGGGAGTTACAATGAGCAGTTCTTC. It codes for CASSSRASGSYNEQFF.

As to this clone: This clone may be a read error of a much larger clone one base away. Because the CDR3 is missing its conserved closing phenylalanine or tryptophan, this is likely a read error. The chain has TRBV20-1 and TRBJ2-1, with TRBD2 identical over 8 bases. With 6 bases clipped from V and 9 bases from J, the junction kept 10 bases outside the gene matches. The germline CDR1 and CDR2 sequences are DFQATT and SNEGSKA (reference sequence). CDR3 length equals 13 residues. The CDR3 region is CSARTSNWGEQFL. DNA for the CDR3: TGCAGTGCCCGGACTAGCAACTGGGGTGAGCAGTTCCTC.

This clone has just one count. The chain carries TRBV5-1 and TRBJ2-1; weak D call: TRBD2 (5 bases). Germline CDR1 reads SGHRS; CDR2 reads YFSETQ. This CDR3 is 15 amino acids long. The V and J ends lost 0 bases and 2 bases respectively, with 9 bases between them. CDR3 DNA: TGCGCCAGCAGCTTGGCGGGATCCACCTACAATGAGCAGTTCTTC. Protein product: CASSLAGSTYNEQFF.

By sample share, this clone is large. The V call is TRBV6-1, the J call TRBJ1-2; D call uncertain. The CDR3 consists of 12 residues. The germline V and J ends were trimmed by 8 bases and 9 bases, with 16 bases remaining between them. Germline CDR1 and CDR2: MNHNS and SASEGT. CDR3 nucleotide sequence: TGTGCCAGCCGCGCCTCGGCAGAAAGCTACACCTTC. The encoded protein is CASRASAESYTF.

This clone was detected a few times. The CDR3 loop is CASSSEAGRLYEQYF. The CDR3, as DNA: TGTGCCAGCAGTTCCGAAGCGGGTCGGCTCTACGAGCAGTACTTC. The chain carries TRBV12-3 or TRBV12-4 and TRBJ2-7, with D possibly matching TRBD2 (6 bases). This CDR3 region has 15 residues. V lost 4 bases, J lost 3 bases, and 16 bases lay in between.

This clone was detected ten times or more. V usage is TRBV7-2 and J usage is TRBJ2-1; maybe TRBD2 (7 bases). CDR3 length equals 17 residues. Deletions cut 1 base from V and 0 bases from J, with 13 bases between. Per germline, CDR1 SGHTA and CDR2 FQGNSA. The CDR3 DNA follows: TGTGCCAGCAGCTTAGGAAGGGGGGGGAGCTCCTACAATGAGCAGTTCTTC. It codes for CASSLGRGGSSYNEQFF.

The chain is built from TRBV11-2 and TRBJ2-5; D remains unclear. The CDR3 is 12 residues long. Trimming took 3 bases from V and 1 from J, leaving 3 bases between them. The germline V gene has CDR1 SGHAT and CDR2 FQNNGV. The CDR3 loop reads CASSLGQETQYF. The CDR3 DNA is TGTGCCAGCAGCTTGGGCCAAGAGACCCAGTACTTC.

As concerns this clone: The junction differs from germline at one of its ends, possibly a read error. The chain links TRBV6-5 to TRBJ1-2, with D possibly matching TRBD1 (5 bases). Germline V gives CDR1 MNHEY, CDR2 SVGAGI. The CDR3 has 13 residues. The CDR3 loop is CTSSYTPGRCYAF. The CDR3 region has the DNA TGTACCAGCAGTTACACGCCAGGGAGGTGCTACGCCTTC.

The chain joins TRBV6-5 to TRBJ1-4; D ambiguous. This CDR3 is built from 14 residues. Trimming shortened V by 2 bases and J by 6 bases, and 10 bases separated the two germline ends. From germline, CDR1 is MNHEY and CDR2 SVGAGI. CDR3 DNA: TGTGCCAGCAGTTACGGAGGGAGGGATGAAAAACTGTTTTTT. It codes for CASSYGGRDEKLFF.

This clone was detected only a few times. J is TRBJ2-2 and V is TRBV20-1, with no clear D. Germline V gene sequence: CDR1 DFQATT, CDR2 SNEGSKA (reference sequence). This CDR3 region has 18 residues. V was shortened by 2 bases and J by 0 bases, with 19 bases between the two germline ends. CDR3 in amino acids: CSARKTHNGPTNTGELFF. CDR3 DNA sequence: TGCAGTGCTAGAAAGACCCACAATGGGCCTACGAACACCGGGGAGCTGTTTTTT.

The J gene is TRBJ1-2, the V gene TRBV5-1, with D maybe TRBD1 (6 bases). Germline V CDR1 and CDR2: SGHRS, YFSETQ. The CDR3 is 15 amino acids. The V end lost 3 bases, the J end lost 3 bases, and 15 bases lay between the germline ends. The DNA for the CDR3 is TGCGCCAGCAGCTCATACGCGCCAGGGGACTATGGCTACACCTTC. Residues: CASSSYAPGDYGYTF. The full variable domain, its missing parts supplied by reference TRBV5-1 and TRBJ1-2, is KAGVTQTPRYLIKTRGQQVTLSCSPISGHRSVSWYQQTPGQGLQFLFEYFSETQRNKGNFPGRFSGRQFSNSRSEMNVSTLELGDSALYLCASSSYAPGDYGYTFGSGTRLTVV.

The chain has TRBV28 and TRBJ2-3, with D possibly being TRBD1 (5 bases). The V gene's germline CDR1 is MDHEN and CDR2 SYDVKM. This CDR3 contains 13 residues. Trimming took off 6 bases at V and 4 bases at J, with 11 bases between the two ends. The CDR3 loop is CASRRQWADTQYF. CDR3 sequence (DNA): TGTGCCAGCAGACGACAGTGGGCAGATACGCAGTATTTT.

This clone was counted a few times. This CDR3 is CASSFDRTAAYTF. The CDR3 DNA follows: TGCGCCAGCAGCTTCGACAGGACAGCGGCCTACACCTTC. The chain links TRBV5-1 to TRBJ1-2; possibly TRBD1 for D (6 bases). Germline V CDR1 and CDR2: SGHRS, YFSETQ. CDR3 length equals 13 residues. The V gene lost 2 bases and the J gene lost 10 bases, with 15 bases spanning the gap.

The chain recombines TRBV20-1 with TRBJ1-1; D gene unclear. V was cut by 6 bases and J by 3 bases, with 20 bases left in between. Germline-derived CDR1 and CDR2 are DFQATT and SNEGSKA (reference sequence). The CDR3 consists of 15 residues. As DNA, the CDR3 is TGCAGTGCCTCATCTTACAGTCGATGGGACACTGAAGCTTTCTTT. It encodes CSASSYSRWDTEAFF.

CDR3: CASTRGQGTDTQYF. CDR3 nucleotides: TGCGCCAGCACCCGTGGGCAGGGCACAGATACGCAGTATTTT. The chain recombines TRBV5-1 with TRBJ2-3; D is unresolved. CDR1 is SGHRS, CDR2 YFSETQ, per germline. The V gene lost 6 bases and the J gene lost 1 base, with 12 bases spanning the gap. CDR3 length: 14 residues. Based on the CDR3 plus reference TRBV5-1 and TRBJ2-3, the full variable domain is KAGVTQTPRYLIKTRGQQVTLSCSPISGHRSVSWYQQTPGQGLQFLFEYFSETQRNKGNFPGRFSGRQFSNSRSEMNVSTLELGDSALYLCASTRGQGTDTQYFGPGTRLTVL.

This clone was seen a handful of times. This chain links TRBV15 with TRBJ2-5, with 7 bases aligning to TRBD2. CDR1 LNHNV and CDR2 YYDKDF come from the germline V gene (reference sequence). Trimming at V came to 4 bases and at J to 4 bases, leaving 3 bases not matched to a gene. CDR3 length: 13 residues. CDR3 DNA: TGTGCCACCAGCATAATAGCGGGAGAGACCCAGTACTTC. This codes for CATSIIAGETQYF.

Comments on this clone: The junction does not match germline at one end; this may be a read error. V and J are TRBV10-3 and TRBJ2-7; D remains ambiguous. The CDR3 loop spans 12 amino acids. From germline, CDR1 is ENHRY and CDR2 SYGVKD. CDR3 loop: CDTQTKAYEESF. The DNA of the CDR3 is TGTGACACCCAAACTAAAGCATACGAGGAGTCCTTC.